Presented here are 22 T cell receptor beta chains from one specimen sequenced in a study of T cells in Graves' hyperthyroidism and ophthalmopathy (dated by TCRdb to between 2017 and 2020). The method behind the library was multiplex PCR. Instrument on record: Illumina HiSeq 2000. TCR beta CDR3 regions were amplified from RNA transcripts. The first round of RT-PCR for the TCR CDR3 was performed with the HTBI primer set and the Qiagen OneStep RT-PCR kit. TCRdb reprocessed the public reads (quality trimming at Q25 with fastp, clone calling with MiXCR) and kept in-frame beta chains. Entries are consolidated by CDR3 protein sequence, retaining the most common genes and DNA. The sample table holds about 700,000 distinct CDR3 sequences, of which about 15% were seen once. Together, the top ten hold about 9.4% of the sample. What was sequenced was blood. These receptors were obtained from a woman in her late teens or twenties with Graves' hyperthyroidism.

Note on this clonotype: A much more abundant neighbour one base away suggests this may be a read error. V gene TRBV6-1 combines with J gene TRBJ2-7; 9 bases fit TRBD1. Looked up from germline, CDR1 is MNHNS and CDR2 is SASEGT. Trimming cost V 6 bases and J 5 bases; bases outside gene matches: 5. The CDR3 is 13 amino acids. As DNA, the CDR3 is TGTGCCAGCAGGCCGGGACAGGGTAACGAGCAGTACTTC. Translated, it gives CASRPGQGNEQYF.

This clonotype was seen a few times. This sequence joins TRBV11-2 and TRBJ2-7, with D perhaps matching TRBD2 (6 bases). V was cut by 10 bases and J by 3 bases, with 19 bases left in between. CDR1 and CDR2 from the germline V gene are SGHAT and FQNNGV. The CDR3 spans 14 residues. The DNA of the CDR3 is TGTGCCAACACCCAAACGGCGGGATACTACGAGCAGTACTTC. Residues: CANTQTAGYYEQYF.

This clonotype was counted at least ten times. The chain uses TRBV7-8 and TRBJ2-7; D call uncertain. The germline V gene has CDR1 SGHVS and CDR2 FQNEAQ. The V gene lost 5 bases and the J gene lost 0 bases, with 11 bases spanning the gap. The CDR3 consists of 14 residues. The CDR3 loop is CASSQPVSSYEQYF. The DNA of the CDR3 is TGTGCCAGCAGCCAGCCCGTGAGCTCCTACGAGCAGTACTTC.

This clonotype was counted a few times. This rearrangement joins TRBV6-5 to TRBJ2-2; 11 nucleotides agree with TRBD2. Germline CDR1 and CDR2: MNHEY and SVGAGI. The CDR3 totals 14 residues. V shed 7 bases and J 7 bases; nucleotides not matched to a gene: 5. CDR3 nucleotides: TGTGCCAGCATTACTAGCGGGAGCGGCGGGGAGCTGTTTTTT. Its translation is CASITSGSGGELFF.

The CDR3 coding sequence is TGTGCCAGCAGCTTAGAGAGGGTTAGGTACGAGCAGTACTTC. It is translated as CASSLERVRYEQYF. The rearrangement uses TRBV11-2 and TRBJ2-7, with D perhaps TRBD2 (5 bases). Trimming took off 0 bases at V and 4 bases at J, with 10 bases between the two ends. The CDR3 consists of 14 residues. Germline values: CDR1 SGHAT, CDR2 FQNNGV.

Many counts were recorded for this clonotype. V usage is TRBV7-2 and J usage is TRBJ2-7, with 10 bases matching TRBD2. J was trimmed by 0 bases and V by 4 bases; bases with no gene match: 3. Per germline, CDR1 SGHTA and CDR2 FQGNSA. The CDR3 runs to 15 residues. The CDR3 reads CASSYTSGDSYEQYF. The DNA of the CDR3 is TGTGCCAGCAGCTATACTAGCGGGGACTCCTACGAGCAGTACTTC.

This clonotype was counted ten times or more. V and J are TRBV5-1 and TRBJ2-7, with TRBD1 as a possible D gene (5 bases). Germline V lookup: CDR1 SGHRS, CDR2 YFSETQ. The V end was cut by 1 base, the J end by 3 bases, with 11 bases between. This CDR3 comprises 14 residues. The chain's CDR3 is CASSLSRELYEQYF. CDR3 DNA sequence: TGCGCCAGCAGCTTGTCCAGGGAACTCTACGAGCAGTACTTC.

This clonotype was counted between two and nine times. This rearrangement joins TRBV12-3 or TRBV12-4 to TRBJ2-1; D unclear. V was shortened by 2 bases and J by 4 bases, with 15 bases between the two germline ends. This CDR3 region has 16 residues. CDR3: CASSLPPRTLYNEQFF. DNA of the CDR3: TGTGCCAGCAGTTTACCGCCCCGAACACTTTACAATGAGCAGTTCTTC.

V gene TRBV24-1 combines with J gene TRBJ2-7; 8 nucleotides line up with TRBD1. Unmatched junction bases numbered 2, after V lost 5 bases and J lost 6 bases. The CDR3 covers 12 residues. Germline V gene lookup returns CDR1 KGHDR and CDR2 SFDVKD. The CDR3: CATSVDRVEQYF. The CDR3 bases are TGTGCCACCAGTGTGGACAGGGTCGAGCAGTACTTC.

This clonotype was counted at least ten times. This sequence joins TRBV6-2 or TRBV6-3 and TRBJ1-2; TRBD1 matches at 9 bases. The length of the CDR3 is 14 residues. Germline V gene data show CDR1 as MNHEY and CDR2 as SVGEGT. V shed 7 bases, J shed 5 bases, and the junction held 8 bases outside the gene matches. CDR3 bases: TGTGCCAGCAATACAGGGGGCAGGCGGTATGGCTACACCTTC. It is translated as CASNTGGRRYGYTF.

The rearrangement uses TRBV4-1 and TRBJ1-1; TRBD1 might be the D (5 bases). The CDR3 is made up of 17 amino acids. V was shortened by 7 bases and J by 1 base, with 22 bases between the two germline ends. CDR1 and CDR2 (germline): MGHRA, YSYEKL. As DNA, the CDR3 is TGCGCCAGCACACCTCGGGAGTGGACAAAAGGGAACACTGAAGCTTTCTTT. This encodes CASTPREWTKGNTEAFF.

V gene TRBV11-1 combines with J gene TRBJ2-7; the match to TRBD2 covers 16 bases. J was trimmed by 1 base and V by 5 bases; bases with no gene match: 14. Germline V CDR1 and CDR2: SGHAT, FQDESV (reference sequence). The CDR3 has 20 residues. The CDR3 sequence: CASSQGRGLAGGPGSYEQYF. CDR3 in DNA: TGTGCCAGCAGCCAGGGGAGGGGACTAGCGGGAGGGCCGGGGTCCTACGAGCAGTACTTC.

Ten or more counts support this clonotype. The chain has TRBV18 and TRBJ2-5; 7 nucleotides agree with TRBD2. V lost 8 bases and J lost 5; bases outside the gene matches: 8. The CDR3 length is 13 residues. Per the germline V gene, CDR1 is KGHSH and CDR2 is LQKENI. The CDR3 DNA is TGTGCCAGCAGTCCAGGACTAGGCGAGACCCAGTACTTC. Amino acid sequence: CASSPGLGETQYF. Full variable domain (remainder filled in from reference TRBV18 and TRBJ2-5): NAGVMQNPRHLVRRRGQEARLRCSPMKGHSHVYWYRQLPEEGLKFMVYLQKENIIDESGMPKERFSAEFPKEGPSILRIQQVVRGDSAAYFCASSPGLGETQYFGPGTRLLVL.

Worth noting for this clonotype: A read error is possible here, since a much larger clone lies one base away. The chain couples TRBV6-1 to TRBJ2-6; perhaps TRBD1 as D (5 bases). The CDR3 is 15 amino acids. Germline CDR1 is MNHNS and CDR2 is SASEGT. This chain's CDR3 is CASSVDSSGADVLTF. The CDR3 DNA sequence: TGTGCCAGCAGTGTTGACAGCTCTGGGGCCGACGTCCTGACTTTC.

This clonotype was picked up a small number of times. This sequence joins TRBV10-3 and TRBJ2-1; 14 bases map to TRBD2. This CDR3 is built from 14 residues. J lost 4 bases, V lost 8 bases, and 1 base had no gene match. Germline V lookup: CDR1 ENHRY, CDR2 SYGVKD. CDR3 sequence reads: CAIGTSGGYNEQFF. The CDR3 nucleotides are TGTGCCATCGGGACTAGCGGGGGATACAATGAGCAGTTCTTC.

This clonotype was seen at least ten times. V gene TRBV7-2 combines with J gene TRBJ2-1, with D tentatively TRBD1 (5 bases). The CDR3 runs to 13 residues. Trimming shortened V by 4 bases and J by 7 bases, and 11 bases separated the two germline ends. The germline V gene encodes CDR1 SGHTA and CDR2 FQGNSA. The DNA of the CDR3 is TGTGCCAGCAGCTCCTTCAGGGCGAATGAGCAGTTCTTC. It codes for CASSSFRANEQFF.

A few counts support this clonotype. The chain has TRBV24-1 and TRBJ2-1; perhaps TRBD1 as D (8 bases). V lost 2 bases and J lost 8, with 36 bases in between. Germline-derived CDR1 and CDR2 are KGHDR and SFDVKD. This CDR3 region has 22 residues. The CDR3 here is CATSDSDAGERTGGFLFDEQFF. The CDR3 DNA sequence: TGTGCCACCAGTGATTCCGATGCGGGGGAGAGAACAGGGGGTTTTCTTTTCGATGAGCAGTTCTTC.

The chain has TRBV20-1 and TRBJ1-5, with D possibly matching TRBD1 (5 bases). Germline CDR1 reads DFQATT; CDR2 reads SNEGSKA (reference sequence). The CDR3 runs 15 residues. V lost 3 bases and J lost 0, with 12 bases in between. The CDR3 here is CSARAQGYSNQPQHF. As DNA, the CDR3 is TGCAGTGCTAGGGCCCAGGGTTATAGCAATCAGCCCCAGCATTTT.

This clonotype was picked up many times. This chain connects TRBV5-1 to TRBJ2-2; a possible D gene is TRBD2 (6 bases). Trimming left V 5 bases short and J 4 bases short, with 15 bases between. CDR3 length equals 15 residues. Germline CDR1 is SGHRS and CDR2 is YFSETQ. Here the CDR3 reads CASRTEGRGTGELFF. The DNA for the CDR3 is TGCGCCAGCAGGACGGAGGGCCGTGGCACCGGGGAGCTGTTTTTT.

There are many counts of this clonotype. The J gene is TRBJ2-7, the V gene TRBV3-1; D remains ambiguous. Deletions cut 4 bases from V and 2 bases from J, with 15 bases between. The CDR3 loop spans 15 amino acids. From germline, CDR1 is LGHDT and CDR2 YNNKEL (reference sequence). CDR3 in DNA: TGTGCCAGCAGCCCCACCTTTAATTCGCCCTACGAGCAGTACTTC. Amino acids: CASSPTFNSPYEQYF.

In its sample, this clonotype was seen many times. The chain combines TRBV20-1 with TRBJ2-3; 7 bases agree with TRBD2. The germline gives CDR1 DFQATT, CDR2 SNEGSKA (reference sequence). The CDR3 covers 15 residues. The V and J ends lost 6 bases and 0 bases, in that order; junction bases with no gene match: 9. CDR3 sequence (DNA): TGCAGTGCAAAGAGCGGGGCTACTAGCACAGATACGCAGTATTTT. Translation gives CSAKSGATSTDTQYF.

The gene calls are TRBV5-1 and TRBJ1-4; D gene ambiguous. The CDR3 has 14 amino acids. Trimming removed 4 bases from V and 0 bases from J, with 7 bases in between. The germline V gene encodes CDR1 SGHRS and CDR2 YFSETQ. The CDR3 loop reads CASSLLATNEKLFF. CDR3 DNA sequence: TGCGCCAGCAGCCTACTCGCAACTAATGAAAAACTGTTTTTT.